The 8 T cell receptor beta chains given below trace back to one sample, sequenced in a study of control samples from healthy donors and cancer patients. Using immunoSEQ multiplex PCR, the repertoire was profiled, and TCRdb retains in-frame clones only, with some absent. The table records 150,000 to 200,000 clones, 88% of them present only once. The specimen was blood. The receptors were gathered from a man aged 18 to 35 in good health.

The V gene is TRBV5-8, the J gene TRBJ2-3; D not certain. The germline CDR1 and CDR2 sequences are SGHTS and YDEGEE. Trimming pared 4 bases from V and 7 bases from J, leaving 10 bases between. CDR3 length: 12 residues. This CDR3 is CASSLSSNTQYF. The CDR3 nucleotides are TGTGCCAGCAGCCTTTCCTCGAATACGCAGTATTTT.

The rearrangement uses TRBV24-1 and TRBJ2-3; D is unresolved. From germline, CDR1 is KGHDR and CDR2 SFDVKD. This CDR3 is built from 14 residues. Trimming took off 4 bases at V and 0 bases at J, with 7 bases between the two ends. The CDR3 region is CATSEPGSTDTQYF. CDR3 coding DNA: TGTGCCACCAGTGAACCCGGGAGCACAGATACGCAGTATTTT.

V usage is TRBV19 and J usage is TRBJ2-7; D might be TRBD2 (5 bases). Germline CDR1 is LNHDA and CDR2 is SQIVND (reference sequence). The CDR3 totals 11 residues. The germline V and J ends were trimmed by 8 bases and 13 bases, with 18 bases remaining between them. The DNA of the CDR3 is TGTGCCAGTGGACTGGGAGACCAGCGATACTTC. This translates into CASGLGDQRYF.

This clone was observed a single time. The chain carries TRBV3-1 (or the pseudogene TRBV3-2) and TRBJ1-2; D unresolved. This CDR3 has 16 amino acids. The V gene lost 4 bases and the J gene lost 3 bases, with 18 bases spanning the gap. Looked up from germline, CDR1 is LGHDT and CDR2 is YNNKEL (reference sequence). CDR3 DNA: TGTGCCAGCAGCCCCATTGGACGTACGTCAGACTATGGCTACACCTTC. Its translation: CASSPIGRTSDYGYTF.

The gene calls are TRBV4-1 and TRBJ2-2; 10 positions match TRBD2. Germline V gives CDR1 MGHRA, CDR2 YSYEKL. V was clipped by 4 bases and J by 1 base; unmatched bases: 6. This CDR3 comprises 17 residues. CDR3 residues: CASSPGTSAMNTGELFF. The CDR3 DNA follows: TGCGCCAGCAGCCCTGGGACTAGCGCGATGAACACCGGGGAGCTGTTTTTT.

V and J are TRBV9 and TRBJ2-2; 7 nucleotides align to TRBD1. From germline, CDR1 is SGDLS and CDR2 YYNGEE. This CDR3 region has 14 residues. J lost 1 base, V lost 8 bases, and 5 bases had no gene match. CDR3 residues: CASNRDRNTGELFF. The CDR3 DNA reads TGTGCCAGTAACAGGGACAGGAACACCGGGGAGCTGTTTTTT.

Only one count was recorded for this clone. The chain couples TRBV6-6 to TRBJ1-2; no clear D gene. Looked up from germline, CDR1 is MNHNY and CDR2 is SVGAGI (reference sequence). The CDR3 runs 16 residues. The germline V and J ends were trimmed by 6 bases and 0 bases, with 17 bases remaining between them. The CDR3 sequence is CASSPSAMGANYGYTF. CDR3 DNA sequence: TGTGCCAGCAGCCCCTCGGCAATGGGAGCTAACTATGGCTACACCTTC.

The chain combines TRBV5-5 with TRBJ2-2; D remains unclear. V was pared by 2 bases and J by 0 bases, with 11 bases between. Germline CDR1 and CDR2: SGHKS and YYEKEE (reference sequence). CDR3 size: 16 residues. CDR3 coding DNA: TGTGCCAGCAGCTTATTCGGCAGGCCGAACACCGGGGAGCTGTTTTTT. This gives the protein CASSLFGRPNTGELFF.